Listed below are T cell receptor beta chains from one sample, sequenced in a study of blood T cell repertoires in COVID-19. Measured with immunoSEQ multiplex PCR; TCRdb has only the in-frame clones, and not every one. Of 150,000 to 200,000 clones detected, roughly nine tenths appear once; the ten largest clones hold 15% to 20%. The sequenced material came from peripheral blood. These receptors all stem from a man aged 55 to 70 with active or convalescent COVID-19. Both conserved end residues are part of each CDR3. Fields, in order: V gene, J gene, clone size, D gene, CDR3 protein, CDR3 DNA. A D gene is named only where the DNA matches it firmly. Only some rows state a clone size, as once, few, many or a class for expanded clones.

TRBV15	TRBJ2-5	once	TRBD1	CATSRGRVGQGRQETQYF	TGTGCCACCAGCAGAGGACGGGTAGGACAGGGGAGACAAGAGACCCAGTACTTC
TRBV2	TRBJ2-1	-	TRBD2	CASRAGGSAYNEQFF	TGTGCCAGCAGGGCGGGAGGGAGCGCCTACAATGAGCAGTTCTTC
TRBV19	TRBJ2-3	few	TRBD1	CASSITGGVRTDTQYF	TGTGCCAGTAGCATCACAGGGGGCGTACGCACAGATACGCAGTATTTT
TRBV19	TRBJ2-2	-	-	CASSISGASSYTGELFF	TGTGCCAGTAGTATATCAGGGGCTAGCAGTTACACCGGGGAGCTGTTTTTT
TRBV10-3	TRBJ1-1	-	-	CAITSGQTNTEAFF	TGTGCCATCACATCCGGACAGACGAACACTGAAGCTTTCTTT
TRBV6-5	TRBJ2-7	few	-	CASTTGSEQYF	TGTGCCAGCACAACCGGGTCTGAGCAGTACTTC
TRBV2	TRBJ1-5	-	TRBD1	CASSLQGDGQPQHF	TGTGCCAGCAGTTTACAGGGGGACGGGCAGCCCCAGCATTTT
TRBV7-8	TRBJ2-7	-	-	CASSFGSYKDEQYF	TGTGCCAGCAGCTTCGGGTCCTACAAAGACGAGCAGTACTTC
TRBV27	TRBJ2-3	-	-	CASSRREGTDTQYF	TGTGCCAGCAGCCGGAGGGAGGGCACAGATACGCAGTATTTT
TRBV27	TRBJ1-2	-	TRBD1	CASRVQGASGYTF	TGTGCCAGCAGAGTACAGGGGGCTAGTGGCTACACCTTC
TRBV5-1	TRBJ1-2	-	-	CASSLQGINYGYTF	TGCGCCAGCAGCTTGCAGGGGATCAACTATGGCTACACCTTC
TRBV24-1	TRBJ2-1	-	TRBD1	CATSDPGTGIEQFF	TGTGCCACCAGTGACCCCGGGACAGGGATTGAGCAGTTCTTC
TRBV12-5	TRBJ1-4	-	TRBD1	CASNPGGTEKLFF	TGTGCTAGCAACCCAGGGGGCACTGAAAAACTGTTTTTT
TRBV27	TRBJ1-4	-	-	CASRHNEKLFF	TGTGCCAGCAGACATAATGAAAAACTGTTTTTT
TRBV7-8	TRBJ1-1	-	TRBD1	CASSLGTGGSYTEAFF	TGTGCCAGCAGCTTAGGGACAGGGGGCTCCTACACTGAAGCTTTCTTT
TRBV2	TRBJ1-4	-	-	CASSVQQGLVKLFF	TGTGCCAGCAGTGTTCAGCAGGGTTTGGTAAAACTGTTTTTT